This is a list of T cell receptor beta chains from one sample in a study of T-cell memory formation after mild COVID-19. Using its own MiXCR run on the 5' RACE reads, TCRdb lists one record per CDR3 protein. Of 150,000 to 200,000 distinct CDR3 sequences in the sample, about 14% are singletons; the top ten hold roughly 13%. Material for sequencing was PBMCs or a T cell subset sorted from them (not recorded which). The receptors stem from an adult woman who had mild COVID-19 (a few samples of this study predate the infection). Cell type and time point are not known. The CDR3 runs from the conserved cysteine through the conserved F or W. A clone size is listed for some rows: how often the clone was seen (once, few, many), or a class if it is expanded.

TRBJ2-1	13	TRBV4-1	few	CASSRNGQSEQFF
TRBJ1-1	15	TRBV4-2	-	CASSQVSDRNTEAFF
TRBJ2-7	16	TRBV27	once	CASSDPSGTGSYEQYF
TRBJ2-7	17	TRBV6-5	many	CASSYSNPSAQGREQYF
TRBJ2-2	15	TRBV2	-	CASSTRGVYTGELFF
TRBJ2-7	15	TRBV6-5	few	CASGEQGVNSYEQYF
TRBJ1-1	17	TRBV7-8	few	CASSFLQGAAMVTEAFF
TRBJ2-1	16	TRBV7-2	-	CASSLEPGGMYNEQFF
TRBJ1-1	12	TRBV7-9	few	CASSYEFTEAFF
TRBJ2-5	17	TRBV4-3	-	CASSQEGTGGFGETQYF
TRBJ2-7	18	TRBV5-6	-	CASSLGTSGRTSCYEQYF